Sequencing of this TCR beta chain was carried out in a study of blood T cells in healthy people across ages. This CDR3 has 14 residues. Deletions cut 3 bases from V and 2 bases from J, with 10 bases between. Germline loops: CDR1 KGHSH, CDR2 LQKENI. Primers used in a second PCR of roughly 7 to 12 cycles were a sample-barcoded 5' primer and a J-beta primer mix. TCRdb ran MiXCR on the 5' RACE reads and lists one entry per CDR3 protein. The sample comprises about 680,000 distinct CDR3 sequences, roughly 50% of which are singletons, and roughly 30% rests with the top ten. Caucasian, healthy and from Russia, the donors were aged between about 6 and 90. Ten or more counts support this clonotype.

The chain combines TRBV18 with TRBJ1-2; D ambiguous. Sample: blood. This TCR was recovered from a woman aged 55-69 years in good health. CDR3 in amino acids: CASSPLDGNYGYTF. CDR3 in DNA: TGTGCCAGCTCACCGCTGGACGGCAACTATGGCTACACCTTC.